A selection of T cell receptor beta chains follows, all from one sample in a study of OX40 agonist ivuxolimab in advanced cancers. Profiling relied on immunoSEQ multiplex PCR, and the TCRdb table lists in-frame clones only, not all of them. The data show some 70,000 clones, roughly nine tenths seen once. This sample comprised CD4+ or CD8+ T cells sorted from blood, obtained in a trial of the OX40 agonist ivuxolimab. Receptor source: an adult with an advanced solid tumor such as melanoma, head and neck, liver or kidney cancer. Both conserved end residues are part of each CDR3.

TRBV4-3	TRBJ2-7	CASSQDLGTGGVYEQYF
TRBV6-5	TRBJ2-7	CASSYSSLGSYEQYF
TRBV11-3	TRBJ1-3	CASSLGGSSGNTIYF
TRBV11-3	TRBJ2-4	CASSLGPGLAGLAKNIQYF
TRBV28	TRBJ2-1	CASSRDWGEQFF
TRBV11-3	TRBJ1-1	CASSLGGGPRTEAFF
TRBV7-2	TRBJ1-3	CASSRGTGGSSGNTIYF
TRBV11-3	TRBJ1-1	CASSPPGGGGTEAFF
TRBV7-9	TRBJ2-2	CASSLAIDTGELFF
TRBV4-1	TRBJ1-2	CASSQEAGQLGLYGYTF
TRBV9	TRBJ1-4	CASSVGRLFNEKLFF
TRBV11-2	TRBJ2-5	CASSLISRETQYF
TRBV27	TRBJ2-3	CASRGPAAPPNTQYF
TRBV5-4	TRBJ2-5	CASSRTGGNQETQYF
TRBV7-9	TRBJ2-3	CASSLVVGTSYTDTQYF
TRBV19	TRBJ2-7	CASSIRQGAHEQYF
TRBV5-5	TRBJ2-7	CASSLGGQGYEQYF
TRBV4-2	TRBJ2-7	CASSQVPGGAYEQYF
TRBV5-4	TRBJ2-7	CASSLGGGPYEQYF
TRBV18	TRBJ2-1	CASSPFGQGMYNEQFF
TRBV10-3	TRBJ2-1	CASSAGGDREQFF
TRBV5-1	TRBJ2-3	CASSSGNQYTDTQYF
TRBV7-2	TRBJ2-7	CASSLEVLAGREQYF
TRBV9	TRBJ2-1	CASSVPPSKQFF
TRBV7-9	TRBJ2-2	CASSRSGRGTGELFF
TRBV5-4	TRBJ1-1	CASSLYMNTEAFF
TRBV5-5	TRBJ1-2	CASSLLWFWGYTF
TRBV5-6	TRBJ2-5	CASSLWGTDIETQYF